This TCR beta chain was identified in a study of CD8 T cells in Susac syndrome. The CDR3 extends over 16 amino acids. Trimming at V came to 3 bases and at J to 1 base, leaving 5 bases not matched to a gene. Germline V gene sequence: CDR1 PRHDT, CDR2 FYEKMQ (reference sequence). An input of about 0.5 to 1 ug of RNA was subjected to reverse transcription using random hexamers. In TCRdb, the immunoSEQ multiplex PCR reads were re-called with MiXCR into one record per CDR3 protein. This table holds roughly 89,000 distinct CDR3 sequences, about 96% found once. The clonotype originates from a human donor with Susac syndrome. The rearrangement links TRBV13 to TRBJ2-7, with TRBD2 identical over 11 bases. What was sequenced was CD8+ T cells from PBMCs. CDR3 nucleotide sequence: TGTGCCAGCAGCTTGTTAACTAGCGGGGGTTCCTACGAGCAGTACTTC. This gives the protein CASSLLTSGGSYEQYF.